This is a list of T cell receptor beta chains from one sample in a study of T cell repertoires in aging, cancer and after chemotherapy. TCRdb used MiXCR to reprocess the multiplex PCR reads, holding one entry per CDR3 protein. Here the sample spans 2,000 to 2,500 distinct CDR3 sequences, 25% being singletons. The sequencing sample was made of blood. The receptors here all came from a human donor with a solid tumor. CDR3s leave out the opening cysteine and the closing phenylalanine or tryptophan. The D gene is left open where the match is weak.

v_call: TRBV6-1
d_call: -
cdr3_aa: ASSVGGGSYGYT

v_call: TRBV18
d_call: -
cdr3_aa: ASSPSPRQLNTEAF

v_call: TRBV6-5
d_call: -
cdr3_aa: ASSELSGSTDTQY

v_call: TRBV28
d_call: -
cdr3_aa: ASRDANYGYT

v_call: TRBV6-5
d_call: TRBD2
cdr3_aa: ASSRQGIAGADTQY

v_call: TRBV18
d_call: -
cdr3_aa: ASSPPPHYGYT

v_call: TRBV18
d_call: -
cdr3_aa: ASSPGRDNEQF

v_call: TRBV2
d_call: -
cdr3_aa: ASRRGINYT

v_call: TRBV7-2
d_call: TRBD1
cdr3_aa: ASSLGPQGAYEQY

v_call: TRBV20-1
d_call: -
cdr3_aa: SLNGLASSDTQY

v_call: TRBV19
d_call: -
cdr3_aa: ASRGGGQETQY

v_call: TRBV6-5
d_call: -
cdr3_aa: ASSYSQQNTEAF

v_call: TRBV19
d_call: -
cdr3_aa: ASSITEYREKLF

v_call: TRBV11-1
d_call: -
cdr3_aa: ASSLQGVRNNEQF

v_call: TRBV6-2/TRBV6-3
d_call: -
cdr3_aa: ASIGTGQDNEQF

v_call: TRBV20-1
d_call: -
cdr3_aa: SASDRRRGANEKLF

v_call: TRBV30
d_call: -
cdr3_aa: AWTSRDGFYGYT